Below, 7 T cell receptor beta chains from the same sample are listed, as sequenced in a study of CD8 T cells in ankylosing spondylitis. TCRdb reanalysed the 5' RACE reads using MiXCR and keeps one entry per CDR3 protein. The data contain 300,000 to 400,000 distinct CDR3 sequences, roughly 12% of them singletons. Sequenced sample: blood, either unsorted or a sorted T cell fraction (not recorded which). The origin of the receptors is a female donor with ankylosing spondylitis or in good health (not recorded which).

Points on this clonotype: A junction boundary mismatches the germline segment, possibly from a read error. The V and J genes are TRBV4-2 and TRBJ2-1; 10 bases match TRBD2. In germline, CDR1 is LGHNA, CDR2 YNFKEQ. The CDR3 totals 18 residues. This chain's CDR3 is CARSPGLAGAGPYNEQFF. The DNA for the CDR3 is TGTGCCAGGAGCCCCGGGCTAGCGGGAGCGGGCCCCTACAATGAGCAGTTCTTC.

This clonotype has at least ten counts. The chain has TRBV29-1 and TRBJ1-1, with 7 bases aligning to TRBD1. The CDR3 totals 13 residues. V dropped 4 bases and J dropped 1; count of bases not matched to a gene: 3. The germline V gene has CDR1 SQVTM and CDR2 ANQGSEA. CDR3 sequence reads: CSVGGQQNTEAFF. CDR3 bases: TGCAGCGTTGGGGGACAGCAGAACACTGAAGCTTTCTTT.

The chain has TRBV6-1 and TRBJ2-1; D is ambiguous. This CDR3 contains 13 residues. Trimming removed 2 bases from V and 2 bases from J, with 4 bases in between. Germline CDR1 is MNHNS and CDR2 is SASEGT. The CDR3 sequence: CASSELAYNEQFF. CDR3 in DNA: TGTGCCAGCAGTGAACTAGCCTACAATGAGCAGTTCTTC.

This clonotype came up many times. The V gene is TRBV20-1, the J gene TRBJ1-6, with a possible D match to TRBD1 (5 bases). Trimming took off 1 base at V and 7 bases at J, with 11 bases between the two ends. The CDR3 contains 14 residues. Germline V gene data show CDR1 as DFQATT and CDR2 as SNEGSKA (reference sequence). In DNA form, the CDR3 reads TGCAGTGCTAGAGCCACAGGATGGAATTCACCCCTCCACTTT. Protein sequence: CSARATGWNSPLHF.

In its sample, this clonotype was seen many times. This sequence joins TRBV5-1 and TRBJ1-4, with D tentatively TRBD1 (6 bases). Trimming shortened V by 4 bases and J by 6 bases, and 13 bases separated the two germline ends. Germline assignment: CDR1 SGHRS and CDR2 YFSETQ. The CDR3 has 14 amino acids. CDR3 amino acids: CASSLAGGDEKLFF. CDR3 DNA sequence: TGCGCCAGCAGCCTGGCGGGGGGCGATGAAAAACTGTTTTTT.

This clonotype was seen many times. The chain recombines TRBV20-1 with TRBJ2-1; 10 bases line up with TRBD2. There are 14 residues in the CDR3. Germline lookup yields CDR1 DFQATT and CDR2 SNEGSKA (reference sequence). V shed 5 bases and J 9 bases; nucleotides not matched to a gene: 10. The CDR3 DNA reads TGCAGTGCTGGCCGGAGCGGGAGGGAGGGTGAGCAGTTCTTC. Amino acids: CSAGRSGREGEQFF.

This clonotype was counted many times. The chain has TRBV12-3 or TRBV12-4 and TRBJ1-1, with unresolved D. The CDR3 is 13 residues long. The V end lost 6 bases, the J end lost 1 base, and 9 bases lay between the germline ends. As DNA, the CDR3 is TGTGCCAGCAGCGGCAGGAGGAACACTGAAGCTTTCTTT. Amino acid sequence: CASSGRRNTEAFF.